This note documents a single T cell receptor (beta chain) sequence. Its antigen remains unknown. In preparing the TRB cDNA libraries, 5' RACE with UMI labels was used. TCRdb derives one entry per CDR3 protein from the 5' RACE reads, leaving out DNA. The repertoire table contains 50,000 to 70,000 distinct CDR3 sequences. The data are from a study of CXCR3-negative and CXCR3-positive naive CD8 T cells. CDR3 length equals 16 residues. Germline CDR1 and CDR2: MDHEN and SYDVKM. Study results and caveats: Against CXCR3-negative naive cells, CXCR3-positive naive cells showed more hydrophobic TRB CDR3s.

J is TRBJ1-5 and V is TRBV28; TCRdb's D call of TRBD1 is untestable without DNA. Source material: naive CXCR3+ CD8+ T cells from blood. Subset: CD45RO-CCR7+CD27+CD95- naive CD8+ T cells expressing CXCR3 (TNR3+). This clonotype was sampled from a human donor in good health. Some clones in this sample may be carry-over from other donors' samples. The CDR3 is CASSFSSRAYNQPQHF.